The T cell receptor (beta chain) described here comes from a study of cytomegalovirus exposure and HLA in healthy donors. The PCR ran on 60 Vbeta and 13 Jbeta primers. Libraries were prepared by immunoSEQ multiplex PCR; TCRdb keeps only in-frame clonotypes and omits some of them. The sample carries about 87,000 clones, approximately 79% recorded once. V lost 1 base, J lost 7 bases, and 11 bases stayed unmatched. CDR3 length: 17 amino acids. Germline CDR1 and CDR2: SGHDT and YYEEEE. This rearrangement joins TRBV5-6 to TRBJ1-6, with TRBD1 matching 7 bases. The sequencing sample was made of PBMCs. The receptor comes from a woman aged 40 to 50 in good health and CMV-seronegative. CDR3 DNA: TGTGCCAGCAGCTTGACAGGGGTGGGAGCTTGGAATTCACCCCTCCACTTT. It codes for CASSLTGVGAWNSPLHF.